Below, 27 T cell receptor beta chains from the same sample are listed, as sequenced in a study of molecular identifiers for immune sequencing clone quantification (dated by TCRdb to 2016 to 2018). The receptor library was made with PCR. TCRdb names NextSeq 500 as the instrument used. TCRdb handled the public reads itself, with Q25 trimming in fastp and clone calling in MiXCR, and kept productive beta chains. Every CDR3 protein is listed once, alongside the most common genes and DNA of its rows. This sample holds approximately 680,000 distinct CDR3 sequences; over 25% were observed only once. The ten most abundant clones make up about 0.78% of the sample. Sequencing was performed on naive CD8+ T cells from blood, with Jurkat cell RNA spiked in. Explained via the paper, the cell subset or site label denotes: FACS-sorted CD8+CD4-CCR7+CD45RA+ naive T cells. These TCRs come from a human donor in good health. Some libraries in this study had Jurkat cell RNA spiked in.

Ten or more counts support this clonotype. The CDR3 is CASSATANTEAFF. The CDR3 DNA is TGTGCCAGCAGCGCTACAGCGAACACTGAAGCTTTCTTT. This sequence joins TRBV9 and TRBJ1-1; D gene unclear. Per the germline V gene, CDR1 is SGDLS and CDR2 is YYNGEE. V lost 3 bases and J 1 base, leaving 7 bases between the germline ends. CDR3 length: 13 amino acids. The full variable domain, rest sourced from reference TRBV9 and TRBJ1-1, is DSGVTQTPKHLITATGQRVTLRCSPRSGDLSVYWYQQSLDQGLQFLIQYYNGEERAKGNILERFSAQQFPDLHSELNLSSLELGDSALYFCASSATANTEAFFGQGTRLTVV.

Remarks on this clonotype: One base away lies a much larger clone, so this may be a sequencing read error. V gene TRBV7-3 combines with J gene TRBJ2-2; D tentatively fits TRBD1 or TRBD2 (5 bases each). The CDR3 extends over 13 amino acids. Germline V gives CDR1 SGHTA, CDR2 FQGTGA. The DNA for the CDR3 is TGTGCCAGCAGCCCATCGAACACCGGGGCGCTGTTTTTT. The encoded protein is CASSPSNTGALFF.

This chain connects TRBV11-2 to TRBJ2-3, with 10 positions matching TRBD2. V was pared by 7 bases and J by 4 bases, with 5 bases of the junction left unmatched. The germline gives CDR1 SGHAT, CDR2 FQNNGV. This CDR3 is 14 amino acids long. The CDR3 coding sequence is TGTGCCAGCAACAGTCTAGCGGGGGCAGATACGCAGTATTTT. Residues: CASNSLAGADTQYF.

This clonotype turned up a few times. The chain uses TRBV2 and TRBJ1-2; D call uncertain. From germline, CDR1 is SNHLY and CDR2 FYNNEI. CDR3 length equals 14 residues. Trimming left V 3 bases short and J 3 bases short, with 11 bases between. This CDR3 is CASSDGRGYYGYTF. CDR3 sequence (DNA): TGTGCCAGCAGTGATGGCAGAGGGTACTATGGCTACACCTTC.

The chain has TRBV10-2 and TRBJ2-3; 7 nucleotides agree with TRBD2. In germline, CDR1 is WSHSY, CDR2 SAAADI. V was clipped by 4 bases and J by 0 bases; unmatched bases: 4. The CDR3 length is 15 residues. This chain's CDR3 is CASSGGGVSTDTQYF. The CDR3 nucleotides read TGCGCCAGCAGTGGGGGGGGGGTTAGCACAGATACGCAGTATTTT.

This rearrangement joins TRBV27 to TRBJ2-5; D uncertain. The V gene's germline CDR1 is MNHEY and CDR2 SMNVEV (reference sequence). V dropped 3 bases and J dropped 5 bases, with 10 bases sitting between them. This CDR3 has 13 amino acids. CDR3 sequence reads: CASSLLRLETQYF. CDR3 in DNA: TGTGCCAGCAGTTTGTTAAGGTTGGAGACCCAGTACTTC.

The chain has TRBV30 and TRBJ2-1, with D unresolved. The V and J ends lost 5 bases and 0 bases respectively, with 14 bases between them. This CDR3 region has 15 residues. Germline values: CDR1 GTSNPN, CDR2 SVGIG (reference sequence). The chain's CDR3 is CAWVLLRSSYNEQFF. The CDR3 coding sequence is TGTGCCTGGGTCCTTTTGCGAAGCTCCTACAATGAGCAGTTCTTC.

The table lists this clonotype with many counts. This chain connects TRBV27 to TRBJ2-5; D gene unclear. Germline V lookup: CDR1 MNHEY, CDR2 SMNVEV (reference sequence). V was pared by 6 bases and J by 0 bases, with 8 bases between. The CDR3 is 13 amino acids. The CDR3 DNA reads TGTGCCAGCAGCCCTATTCACCAAGAGACCCAGTACTTC. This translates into CASSPIHQETQYF.

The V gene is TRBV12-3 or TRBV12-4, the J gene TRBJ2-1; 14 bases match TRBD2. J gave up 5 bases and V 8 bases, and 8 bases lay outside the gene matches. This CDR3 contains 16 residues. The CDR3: CASRGLAGAGDNEQFF. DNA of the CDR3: TGTGCCAGCCGGGGACTAGCGGGAGCTGGTGACAATGAGCAGTTCTTC.

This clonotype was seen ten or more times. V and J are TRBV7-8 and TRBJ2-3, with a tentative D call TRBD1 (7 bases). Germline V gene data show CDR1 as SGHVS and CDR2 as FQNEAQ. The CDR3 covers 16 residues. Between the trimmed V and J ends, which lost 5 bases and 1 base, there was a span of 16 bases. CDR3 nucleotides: TGTGCCAGCAGCGCGGGGACAGCCCCCCGCACAGATACGCAGTATTTT. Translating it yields CASSAGTAPRTDTQYF. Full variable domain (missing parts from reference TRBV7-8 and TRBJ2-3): GAGVSQSPRYKVAKRGQDVALRCDPISGHVSLFWYQQALGQGPEFLTYFQNEAQLDKSGLPSDRFFAERPEGSVSTLKIQRTQQEDSAVYLCASSAGTAPRTDTQYFGPGTRLTVL.

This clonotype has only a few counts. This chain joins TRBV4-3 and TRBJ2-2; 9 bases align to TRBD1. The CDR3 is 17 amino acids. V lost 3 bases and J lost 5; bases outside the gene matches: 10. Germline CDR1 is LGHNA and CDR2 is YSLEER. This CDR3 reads CASSHDTGQGRTGELFF. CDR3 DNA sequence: TGCGCCAGCAGCCATGACACTGGACAGGGGCGGACCGGGGAGCTGTTTTTT.

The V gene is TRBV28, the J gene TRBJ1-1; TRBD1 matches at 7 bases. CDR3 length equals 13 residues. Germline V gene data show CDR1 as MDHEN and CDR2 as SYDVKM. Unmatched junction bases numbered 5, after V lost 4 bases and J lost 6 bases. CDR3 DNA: TGTGCCAGCAGTTCGACAGGGTCCGCTGAAGCTTTCTTT. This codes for CASSSTGSAEAFF.

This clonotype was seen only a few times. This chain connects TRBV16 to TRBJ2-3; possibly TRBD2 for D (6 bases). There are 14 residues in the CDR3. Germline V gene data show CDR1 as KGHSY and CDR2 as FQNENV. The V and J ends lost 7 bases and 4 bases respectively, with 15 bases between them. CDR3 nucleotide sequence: TGTGCCAGCAACCATACTAGCCGCCCAGATACGCAGTATTTT. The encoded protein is CASNHTSRPDTQYF.

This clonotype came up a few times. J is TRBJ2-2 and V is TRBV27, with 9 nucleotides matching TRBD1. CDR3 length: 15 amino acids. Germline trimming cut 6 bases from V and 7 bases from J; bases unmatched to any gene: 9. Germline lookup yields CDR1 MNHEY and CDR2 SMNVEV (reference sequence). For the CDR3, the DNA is TGTGCCAGCAGATTCGGACAGGGGTTGGGCGGGGAGCTGTTTTTT. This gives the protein CASRFGQGLGGELFF.

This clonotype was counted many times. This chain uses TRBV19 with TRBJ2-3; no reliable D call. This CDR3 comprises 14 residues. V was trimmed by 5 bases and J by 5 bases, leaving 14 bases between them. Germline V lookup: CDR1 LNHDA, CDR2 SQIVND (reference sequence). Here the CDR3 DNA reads TGTGCCAGTAGTGCAGACGGACCTTTAGATACGCAGTATTTT. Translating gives CASSADGPLDTQYF.

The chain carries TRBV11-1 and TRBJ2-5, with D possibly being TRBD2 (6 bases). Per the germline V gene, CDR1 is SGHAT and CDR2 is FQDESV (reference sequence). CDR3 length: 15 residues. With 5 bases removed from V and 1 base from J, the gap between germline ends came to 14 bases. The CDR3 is CASSARDSTQETQYF. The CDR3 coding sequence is TGTGCCAGCAGCGCCCGGGACTCGACCCAAGAGACCCAGTACTTC.

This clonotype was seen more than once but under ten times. CDR3 coding DNA: TGTGCCACCAGCAGAGAGAAAAGCAACAGGGCGGGCATGGACAATGAGCAGTTCTTC. Amino acid sequence: CATSREKSNRAGMDNEQFF. The genes are TRBV15 and TRBJ2-1; possible D gene TRBD1, 6 bases. Germline CDR1 LNHNV, CDR2 YYDKDF (reference sequence). Trimming took 0 bases from V and 5 from J, leaving 23 bases between them. The CDR3 length is 19 residues.

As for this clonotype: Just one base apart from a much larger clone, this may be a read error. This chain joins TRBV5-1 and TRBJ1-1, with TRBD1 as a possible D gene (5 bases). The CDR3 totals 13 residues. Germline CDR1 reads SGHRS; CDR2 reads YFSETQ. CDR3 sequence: CVSRWDLGTEAFF. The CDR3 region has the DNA TGCGTCAGCAGATGGGACCTGGGCACTGAAGCTTTCTTT.

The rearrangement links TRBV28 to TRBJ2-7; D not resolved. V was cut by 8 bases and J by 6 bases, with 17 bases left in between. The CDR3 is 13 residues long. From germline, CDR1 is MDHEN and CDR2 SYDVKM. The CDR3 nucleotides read TGTGCCAGCTCCCTTAGGGTCGCAGGCGAGCAGTACTTC. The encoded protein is CASSLRVAGEQYF. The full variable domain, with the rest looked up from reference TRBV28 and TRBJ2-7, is DVKVTQSSRYLVKRTGEKVFLECVQDMDHENMFWYRQDPGLGLRLIYFSYDVKMKEKGDIPEGYSVSREKKERFSLILESASTNQTSMYLCASSLRVAGEQYFGPGTRLTVT.

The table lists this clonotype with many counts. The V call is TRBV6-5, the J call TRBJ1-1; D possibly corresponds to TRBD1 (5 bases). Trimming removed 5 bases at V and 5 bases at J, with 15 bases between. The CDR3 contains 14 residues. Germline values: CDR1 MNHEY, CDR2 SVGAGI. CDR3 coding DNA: TGTGCCAGCAGTCTCTCCGGGGGTTGGACTGAAGCTTTCTTT. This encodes CASSLSGGWTEAFF.

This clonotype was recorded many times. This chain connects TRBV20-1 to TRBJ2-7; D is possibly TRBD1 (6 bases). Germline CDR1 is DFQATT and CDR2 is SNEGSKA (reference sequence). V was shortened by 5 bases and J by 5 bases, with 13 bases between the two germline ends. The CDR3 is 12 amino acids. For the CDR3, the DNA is TGCAGTGCTCGACAGGTTTTCGACGAGCAGTACTTC. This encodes CSARQVFDEQYF.

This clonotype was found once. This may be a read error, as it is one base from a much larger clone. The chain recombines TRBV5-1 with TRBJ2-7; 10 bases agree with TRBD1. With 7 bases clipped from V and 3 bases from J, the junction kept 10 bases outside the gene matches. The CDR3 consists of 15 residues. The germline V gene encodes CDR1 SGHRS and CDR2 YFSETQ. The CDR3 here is CASGSSGTGVYEQYF. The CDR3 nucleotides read TGCGCCAGCGGCTCGTCCGGGACAGGGGTCTACGAGCAGTACTTC.

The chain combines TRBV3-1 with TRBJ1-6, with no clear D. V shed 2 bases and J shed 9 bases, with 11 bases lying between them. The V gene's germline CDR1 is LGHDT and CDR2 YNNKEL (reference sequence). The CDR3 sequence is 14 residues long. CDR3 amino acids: CASSQSRVGSPLHF. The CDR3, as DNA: TGTGCCAGCAGCCAAAGCCGCGTGGGTTCACCCCTCCACTTT. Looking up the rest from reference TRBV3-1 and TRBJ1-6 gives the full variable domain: DTAVSQTPKYLVTQMGNDKSIKCEQNLGHDTMYWYKQDSKKFLKIMFSYNNKELIINETVPNRFSPKSPDKAHLNLHINSLELGDSAVYFCASSQSRVGSPLHFGNGTRLTVT.

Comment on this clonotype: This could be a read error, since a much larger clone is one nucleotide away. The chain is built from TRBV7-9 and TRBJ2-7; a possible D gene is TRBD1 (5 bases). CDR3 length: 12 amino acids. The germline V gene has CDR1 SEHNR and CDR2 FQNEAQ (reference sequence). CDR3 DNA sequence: TGTGCCAGCGGCTTATACAGGTCCGAGCAGTACTTC. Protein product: CASGLYRSEQYF.

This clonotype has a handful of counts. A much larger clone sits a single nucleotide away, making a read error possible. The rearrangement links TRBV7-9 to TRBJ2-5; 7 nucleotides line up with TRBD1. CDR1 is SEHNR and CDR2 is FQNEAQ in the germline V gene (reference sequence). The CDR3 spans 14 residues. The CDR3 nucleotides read TGTGCCAGCAGCTTGGACAGGAGCCAAGGGACCCAGTACTTC. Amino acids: CASSLDRSQGTQYF.

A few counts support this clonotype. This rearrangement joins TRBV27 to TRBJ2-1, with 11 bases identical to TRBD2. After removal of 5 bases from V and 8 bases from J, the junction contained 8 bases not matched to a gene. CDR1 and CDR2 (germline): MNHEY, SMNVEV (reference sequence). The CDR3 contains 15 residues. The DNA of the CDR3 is TGTGCCAGCAGTGTACTAGCGGGAGCCAGCCATGAGCAGTTCTTC. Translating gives CASSVLAGASHEQFF.

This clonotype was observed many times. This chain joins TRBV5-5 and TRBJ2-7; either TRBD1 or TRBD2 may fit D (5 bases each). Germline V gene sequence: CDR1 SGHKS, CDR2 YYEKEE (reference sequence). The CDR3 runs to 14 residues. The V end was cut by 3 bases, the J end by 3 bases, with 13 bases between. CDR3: CASSSTLGDYEQYF. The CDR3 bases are TGTGCCAGCAGCTCCACCCTGGGGGACTACGAGCAGTACTTC. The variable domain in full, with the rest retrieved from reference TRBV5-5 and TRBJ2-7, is DAGVTQSPTHLIKTRGQQVTLRCSPISGHKSVSWYQQVLGQGPQFIFQYYEKEERGRGNFPDRFSARQFPNYSSELNVNALLLGDSALYLCASSSTLGDYEQYFGPGTRLTVT.